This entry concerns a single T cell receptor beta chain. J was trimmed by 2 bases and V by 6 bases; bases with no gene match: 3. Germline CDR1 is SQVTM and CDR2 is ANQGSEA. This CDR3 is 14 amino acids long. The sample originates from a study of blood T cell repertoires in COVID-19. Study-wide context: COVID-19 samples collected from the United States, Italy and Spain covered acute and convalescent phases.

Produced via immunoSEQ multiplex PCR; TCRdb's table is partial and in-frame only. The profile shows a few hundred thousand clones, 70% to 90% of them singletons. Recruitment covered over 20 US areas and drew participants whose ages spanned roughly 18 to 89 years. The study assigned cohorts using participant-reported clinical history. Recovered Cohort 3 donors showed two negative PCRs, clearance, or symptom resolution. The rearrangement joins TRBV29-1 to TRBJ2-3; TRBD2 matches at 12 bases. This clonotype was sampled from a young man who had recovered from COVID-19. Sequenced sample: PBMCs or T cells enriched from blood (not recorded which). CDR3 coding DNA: TGCAGCGTGCTAGCGGGGGGGCCCACAGATACGCAGTATTTT. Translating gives CSVLAGGPTDTQYF.